The text below deals with one TCR beta chain. The data were produced by immunoSEQ multiplex PCR, yet TCRdb's version contains in-frame clones alone and is incomplete. Among some 140,000 clones, about 93% were seen once, and the ten largest hold roughly 7%. In germline, CDR1 is MRHNA, CDR2 SNTAGT. The V and J ends lost 0 bases and 0 bases, in that order; junction bases with no gene match: 0. The CDR3 is 16 residues long. These data originate in a study of T cell responses to AZD1222 COVID-19 vaccine. The chain couples TRBV6-4 to TRBJ2-3; 10 bases line up with TRBD2. The source material was peripheral blood, sampled 28 days after the second AZD1222 dose. The source of this sequence is an adult who received the AZD1222 COVID-19 vaccine. DNA of the CDR3: TGTGCCAGCAGTGACTCTAGCGGGGGGAGCACAGATACGCAGTATTTT. It codes for CASSDSSGGSTDTQYF.